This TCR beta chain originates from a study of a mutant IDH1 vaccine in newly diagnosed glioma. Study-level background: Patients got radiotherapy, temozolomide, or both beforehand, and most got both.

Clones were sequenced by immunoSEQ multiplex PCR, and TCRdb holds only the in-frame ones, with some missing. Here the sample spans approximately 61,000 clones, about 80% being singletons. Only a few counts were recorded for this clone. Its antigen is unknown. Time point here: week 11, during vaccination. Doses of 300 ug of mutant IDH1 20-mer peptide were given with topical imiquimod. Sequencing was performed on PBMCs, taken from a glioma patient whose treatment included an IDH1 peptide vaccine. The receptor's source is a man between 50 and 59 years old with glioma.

CDR3 region: CRGSANTEAFF. The CDR3, as DNA: TGCAGGGGGTCAGCGAACACTGAAGCTTTCTTT. The V and J genes are TRBV20-1 and TRBJ1-1; D call uncertain. From germline, CDR1 is DFQATT and CDR2 SNEGSKA (reference sequence). The CDR3 has 11 amino acids.